One and the same sample provided the 6 T cell receptor beta chains below, sequenced in a study of persistence of HIV-infected CD4 T cells. Cells were stimulated with overlapping HIV-1 Gag 15-mer peptides. Sorted nonresponding memory CD4+ T cells were CD40L-negative, CD69-negative, CD45RO-high. The immunoSEQ assay was version 4, run in survey mode. Repertoires were generated with immunoSEQ multiplex PCR, while TCRdb's copy carries only in-frame clones and drops some. The sample lists about 41,000 clones, 78% seen once, with more than 13% in the top ten. Their recognized antigens are unknown. Sequencing was performed on CD4+ T cells sorted from PBMCs after approximately 19-hour stimulation, taken from a patient who received antiretroviral therapy. Receptor source: an adult man with HIV who was CMV-seropositive.

This clone was counted a few times. V and J are TRBV6-5 and TRBJ1-1, with D perhaps matching TRBD1 (6 bases). Looked up from germline, CDR1 is MNHEY and CDR2 is SVGAGI. This CDR3 is built from 13 residues. V was trimmed by 8 bases and J by 5 bases, leaving 15 bases between them. The DNA of the CDR3 is TGTGCCAGCGGCCCGGGGGCGAAGACTGAAGCTTTCTTT. As protein: CASGPGAKTEAFF.

The rearrangement links TRBV6-2 or TRBV6-3 to TRBJ1-4, with D unclear. Deletions cut 5 bases from V and 5 bases from J, with 15 bases between. CDR3 size: 15 residues. CDR1 is MNHEY and CDR2 is SVGEGT in the germline V gene. The CDR3 DNA reads as TGTGCCAGCAGTCACCTATTCGGGTCAAATGAAAAACTGTTTTTT. This gives the protein CASSHLFGSNEKLFF.

The chain couples TRBV5-1 to TRBJ1-4; 9 bases align to TRBD1. The CDR3 is made up of 16 amino acids. With 4 bases clipped from V and 1 base from J, the junction kept 5 bases outside the gene matches. Germline V lookup: CDR1 SGHRS, CDR2 YFSETQ. The CDR3 here is CASSTGTGRTNEKLFF. In DNA form, the CDR3 reads TGCGCCAGCAGCACCGGGACAGGGCGAACTAATGAAAAACTGTTTTTT.

The chain couples TRBV3-1 (or the pseudogene TRBV3-2) to TRBJ1-1; D call uncertain. The germline gives CDR1 LGHDT, CDR2 YNNKEL (reference sequence). CDR3 length: 11 amino acids. The V end lost 6 bases, the J end lost 9 bases, and 11 bases lay between the germline ends. This CDR3 is CASSQTTKAFF. DNA of the CDR3: TGTGCCAGCAGTCAAACGACCAAAGCTTTCTTT.

The chain employs TRBV9 and TRBJ2-2, with D hard to call. The CDR3 spans 12 residues. V was pared by 2 bases and J by 7 bases, with 6 bases between. Per germline, CDR1 SGDLS and CDR2 YYNGEE. CDR3 in amino acids: CASSVWDGELFF. Written as DNA, the CDR3 is TGTGCCAGCAGCGTCTGGGACGGGGAGCTGTTTTTT.

This CDR3 reads CASIPTGRTGELFF. The CDR3 nucleotides are TGTGCCAGTATTCCGACGGGAAGGACCGGGGAGCTGTTTTTT. This chain links TRBV19 with TRBJ2-2, with a tentative D call TRBD2 (5 bases). Deletions cut 7 bases from V and 5 bases from J, with 14 bases between. Germline CDR1 LNHDA, CDR2 SQIVND (reference sequence). The CDR3 covers 14 residues.